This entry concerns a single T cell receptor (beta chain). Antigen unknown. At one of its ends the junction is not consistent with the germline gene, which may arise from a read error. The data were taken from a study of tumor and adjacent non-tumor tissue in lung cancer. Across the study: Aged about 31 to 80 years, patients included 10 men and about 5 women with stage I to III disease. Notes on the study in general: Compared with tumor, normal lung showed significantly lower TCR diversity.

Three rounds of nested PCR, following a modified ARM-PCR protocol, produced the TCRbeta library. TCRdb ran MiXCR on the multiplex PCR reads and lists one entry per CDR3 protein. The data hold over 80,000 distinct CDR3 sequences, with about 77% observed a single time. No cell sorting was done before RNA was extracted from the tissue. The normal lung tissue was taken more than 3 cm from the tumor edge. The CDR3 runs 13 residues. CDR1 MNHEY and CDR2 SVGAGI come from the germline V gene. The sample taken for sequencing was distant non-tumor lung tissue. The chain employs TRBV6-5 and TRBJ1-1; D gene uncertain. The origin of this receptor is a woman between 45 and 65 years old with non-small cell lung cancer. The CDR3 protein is CTSCYGWNTEVFF. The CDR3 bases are TGTACCAGCTGTTATGGGTGGAACACTGAAGTTTTCTTT.